In its sample, the clone carrying this T cell receptor beta chain was seen a few times. Antigen unknown. The data are from a study of early T cells in non-severe SARS-CoV-2 infection. For the study at large: The input, bulk RNA from unsorted whole blood, was sequenced, and chains were unpaired. General study findings and limits: Matching results from VDJdb favored anti-spike CD8 responses, leaving private and CD4 specificities undetected.

Unique molecular identifiers (one per individual cDNA molecule) were attached. Each CDR3 protein is one row after TCRdb ran MiXCR on the 5' RACE reads. This sample has about 77,000 distinct CDR3 sequences, with 15% to 20% found just once. The J segment lost 6 bases and the V segment lost 8 bases, leaving 7 bases of the junction unmatched. Per germline, CDR1 MNHEY and CDR2 SVGAGI. CDR3 size: 14 residues. The chain links TRBV6-5 to TRBJ1-2; 12 nucleotides agree with TRBD1. The sample comprised whole blood. This sequence was found in an adult who was a healthcare worker with PCR-confirmed SARS-CoV-2 infection or an uninfected control (not recorded which). CDR3 coding DNA: TGTGCCAGCGGGACAGGGGGCAGGTTTAATGGCTACACCTTC. It encodes CASGTGGRFNGYTF.